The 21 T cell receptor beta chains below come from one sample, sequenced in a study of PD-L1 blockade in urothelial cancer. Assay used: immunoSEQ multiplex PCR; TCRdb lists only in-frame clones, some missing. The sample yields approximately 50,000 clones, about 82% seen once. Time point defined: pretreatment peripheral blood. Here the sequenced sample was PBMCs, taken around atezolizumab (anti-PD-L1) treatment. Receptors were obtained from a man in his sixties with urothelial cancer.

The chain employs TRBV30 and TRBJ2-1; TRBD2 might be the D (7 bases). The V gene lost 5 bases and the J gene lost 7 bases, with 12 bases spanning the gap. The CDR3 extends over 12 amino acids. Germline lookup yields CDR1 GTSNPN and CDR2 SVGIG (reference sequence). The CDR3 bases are TGTGCCTGGGGGAGGGGGGGGAATGAGCAGTTCTTC. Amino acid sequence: CAWGRGGNEQFF.

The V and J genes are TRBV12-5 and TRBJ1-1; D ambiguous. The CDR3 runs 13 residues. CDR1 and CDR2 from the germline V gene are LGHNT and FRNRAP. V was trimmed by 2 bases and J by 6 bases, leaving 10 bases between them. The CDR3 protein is CASGLKLQAEAFF. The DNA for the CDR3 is TGTGCTAGTGGTTTGAAATTGCAGGCTGAAGCTTTCTTT.

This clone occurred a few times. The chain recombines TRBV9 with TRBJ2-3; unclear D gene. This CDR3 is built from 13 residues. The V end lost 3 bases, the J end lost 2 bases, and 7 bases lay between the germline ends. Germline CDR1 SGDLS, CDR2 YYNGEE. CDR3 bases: TGTGCCAGCAGCGCACATTTCACAGATACGCAGTATTTT. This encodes CASSAHFTDTQYF.

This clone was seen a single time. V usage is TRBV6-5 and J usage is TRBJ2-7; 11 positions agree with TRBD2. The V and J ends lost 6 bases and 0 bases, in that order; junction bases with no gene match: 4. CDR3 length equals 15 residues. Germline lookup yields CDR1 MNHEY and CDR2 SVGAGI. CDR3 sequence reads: CASSSTSGSSYEQYF. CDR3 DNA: TGTGCCAGCAGCAGCACTAGCGGGAGCTCCTACGAGCAGTACTTC.

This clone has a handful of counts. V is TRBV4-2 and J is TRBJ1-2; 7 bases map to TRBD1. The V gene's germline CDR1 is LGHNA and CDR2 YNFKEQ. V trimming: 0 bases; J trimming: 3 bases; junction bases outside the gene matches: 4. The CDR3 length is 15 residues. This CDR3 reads CASSQDLGQHYGYTF. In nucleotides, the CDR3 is TGTGCCAGCAGCCAAGATCTGGGACAGCACTATGGCTACACCTTC.

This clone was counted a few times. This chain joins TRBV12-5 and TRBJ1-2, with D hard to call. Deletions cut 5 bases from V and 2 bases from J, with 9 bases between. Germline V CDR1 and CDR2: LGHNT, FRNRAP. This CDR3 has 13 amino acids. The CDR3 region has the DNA TGTGCTAGTGGTGGAGGAGCCAACTATGGCTACACCTTC. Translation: CASGGGANYGYTF. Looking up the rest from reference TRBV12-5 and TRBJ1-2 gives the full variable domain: DARVTQTPRHKVTEMGQEVTMRCQPILGHNTVFWYRQTMMQGLELLAYFRNRAPLDDSGMPKDRFSAEMPDATLATLKIQPSEPRDSAVYFCASGGGANYGYTFGSGTRLTVV.

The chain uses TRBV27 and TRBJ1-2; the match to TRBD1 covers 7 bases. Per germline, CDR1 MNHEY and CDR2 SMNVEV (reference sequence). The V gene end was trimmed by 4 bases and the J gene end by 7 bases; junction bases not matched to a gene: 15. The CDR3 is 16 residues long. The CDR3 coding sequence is TGTGCCAGCAGTTATTCAGGGGGTACAACGGTCGGTGGCTACACCTTC. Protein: CASSYSGGTTVGGYTF.

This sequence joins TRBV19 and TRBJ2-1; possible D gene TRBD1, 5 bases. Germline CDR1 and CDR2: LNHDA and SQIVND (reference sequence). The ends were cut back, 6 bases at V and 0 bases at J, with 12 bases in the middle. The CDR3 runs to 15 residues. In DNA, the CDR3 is TGTGCCAGTAGACAAGACAGAAGCTCCTACAATGAGCAGTTCTTC. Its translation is CASRQDRSSYNEQFF. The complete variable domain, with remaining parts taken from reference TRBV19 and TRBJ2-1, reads DGGITQSPKYLFRKEGQNVTLSCEQNLNHDAMYWYRQDPGQGLRLIYYSQIVNDFQKGDIAEGYSVSREKKESFPLTVTSAQKNPTAFYLCASRQDRSSYNEQFFGPGTRLTVL.

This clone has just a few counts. CDR3 sequence reads: CASGGQFTWEQYF. Written as DNA, the CDR3 is TGTGCCAGCGGGGGACAGTTTACTTGGGAGCAGTACTTC. The chain is built from TRBV2 and TRBJ2-7, with 7 bases lining up with TRBD1. Trimming cost V 8 bases and J 7 bases; bases outside gene matches: 11. The CDR3 is made up of 13 amino acids. Germline loops: CDR1 SNHLY, CDR2 FYNNEI.

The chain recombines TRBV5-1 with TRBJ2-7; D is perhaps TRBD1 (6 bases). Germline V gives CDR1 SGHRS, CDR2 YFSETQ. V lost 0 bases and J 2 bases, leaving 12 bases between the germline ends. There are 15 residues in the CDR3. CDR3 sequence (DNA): TGCGCCAGCAGCTTGGAAGCAGGGGACCCCTACGAGCAGTACTTC. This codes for CASSLEAGDPYEQYF.

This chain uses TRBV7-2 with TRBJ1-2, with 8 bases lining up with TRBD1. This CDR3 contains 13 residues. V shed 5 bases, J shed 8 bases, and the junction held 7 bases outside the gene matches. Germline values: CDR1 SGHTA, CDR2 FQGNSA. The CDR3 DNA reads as TGTGCCAGCAGCCAGGGACAGGATGGCGGCTACACCTTC. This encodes CASSQGQDGGYTF.

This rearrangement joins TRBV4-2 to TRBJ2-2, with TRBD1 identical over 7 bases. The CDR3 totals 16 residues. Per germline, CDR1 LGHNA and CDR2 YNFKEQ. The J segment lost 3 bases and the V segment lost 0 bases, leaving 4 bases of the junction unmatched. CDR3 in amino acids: CASSQDWDRYTGELFF. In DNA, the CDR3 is TGTGCCAGCAGCCAAGACTGGGACAGATACACCGGGGAGCTGTTTTTT.

The CDR3 DNA reads as TGTGCCAGCAGCACCAGACTTAGCGGGGGGGCCCTAAACTACGAGCAGTACTTC. This encodes CASSTRLSGGALNYEQYF. This sequence joins TRBV5-4 and TRBJ2-7; TRBD2 aligns across 11 bases. The CDR3 has 18 residues. Looked up from germline, CDR1 is SGHNT and CDR2 is YYREEE (reference sequence). Unmatched junction bases numbered 15, after V lost 4 bases and J lost 3 bases.

CDR3 loop: CASSPFGSSETQYF. The CDR3 DNA reads as TGTGCCAGCTCACCCTTTGGCAGTTCGGAGACCCAGTACTTC. The J gene is TRBJ2-5, the V gene TRBV18; no reliable D call. The CDR3 length is 14 residues. The germline V gene has CDR1 KGHSH and CDR2 LQKENI. The V end lost 3 bases, the J end lost 5 bases, and 13 bases lay between the germline ends.

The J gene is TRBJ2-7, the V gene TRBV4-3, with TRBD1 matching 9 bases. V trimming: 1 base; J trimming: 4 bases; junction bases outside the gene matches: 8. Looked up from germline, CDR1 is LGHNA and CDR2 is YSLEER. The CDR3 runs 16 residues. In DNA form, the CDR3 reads TGCGCCAGCAGCCAAGCACAGGGGGCGAGTGGGTACGAGCAGTACTTC. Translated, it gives CASSQAQGASGYEQYF.

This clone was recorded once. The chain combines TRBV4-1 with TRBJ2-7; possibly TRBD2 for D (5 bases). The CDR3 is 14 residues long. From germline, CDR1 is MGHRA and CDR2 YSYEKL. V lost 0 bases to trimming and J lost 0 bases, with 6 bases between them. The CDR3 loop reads CASSQEDFSYEQYF. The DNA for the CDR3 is TGCGCCAGCAGCCAAGAGGACTTCTCCTACGAGCAGTACTTC.

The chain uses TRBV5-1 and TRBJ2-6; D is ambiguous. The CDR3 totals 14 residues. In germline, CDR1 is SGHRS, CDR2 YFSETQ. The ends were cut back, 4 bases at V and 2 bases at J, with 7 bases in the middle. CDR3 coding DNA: TGCGCCAGCAGCGACACGGCTGGGGCCAACGTCCTGACTTTC. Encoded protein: CASSDTAGANVLTF.

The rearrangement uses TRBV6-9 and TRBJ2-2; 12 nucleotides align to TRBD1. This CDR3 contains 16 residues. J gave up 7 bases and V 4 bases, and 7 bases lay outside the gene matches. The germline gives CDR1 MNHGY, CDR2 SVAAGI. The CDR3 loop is CASSFWDRGPVGELFF. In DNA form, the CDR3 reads TGTGCCAGCAGTTTCTGGGACAGGGGGCCGGTCGGGGAGCTGTTTTTT.

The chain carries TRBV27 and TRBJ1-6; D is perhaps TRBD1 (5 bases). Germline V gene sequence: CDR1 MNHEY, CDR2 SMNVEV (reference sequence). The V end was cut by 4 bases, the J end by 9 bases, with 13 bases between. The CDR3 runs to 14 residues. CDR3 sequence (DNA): TGTGCCAGCAGTTCCGACAGTGGCCGTTCACCCCTCCACTTT. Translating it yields CASSSDSGRSPLHF.

The CDR3 bases are TGTGCCAGTGGACAGGAACTACCTATCGAGCAGTACTTC. Translating it yields CASGQELPIEQYF. V gene TRBV6-5 combines with J gene TRBJ2-7; 7 bases are shared with TRBD1. The CDR3 totals 13 residues. Germline assignment: CDR1 MNHEY and CDR2 SVGAGI. V lost 9 bases, J lost 6 bases, and 11 bases stayed unmatched.

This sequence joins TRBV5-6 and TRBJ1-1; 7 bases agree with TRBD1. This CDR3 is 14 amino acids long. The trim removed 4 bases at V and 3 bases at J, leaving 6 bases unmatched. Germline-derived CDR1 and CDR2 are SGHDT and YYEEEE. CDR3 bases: TGTGCCAGCAGCCGGACACAGGGGTACACTGAAGCTTTCTTT. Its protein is CASSRTQGYTEAFF.